This T cell receptor (beta chain) was identified in a study of T cell clones after liver transplantation. Study-level background: TCRbeta sequencing after a pre-transplant mixed lymphocyte reaction identified graft-donor-reactive clones, later tracked in post-transplant blood. Without induction therapy, subjects received standard immunosuppression until 12-24 months post-transplant. Study-wide points: A significant post-transplant drop in circulating graft-donor-reactive CD4 TCRbeta sequences occurred in most of the 8 subjects. Compared with third party-reactive sequences, donor-reactive ones declined more, independent of withdrawal success.

The CDR3 extends over 17 amino acids. Germline-derived CDR1 and CDR2 are SQVTM and ANQGSEA. Germline trimming cut 6 bases from V and 3 bases from J; bases unmatched to any gene: 7. This clone has just a few counts. Its target is not known. Produced via immunoSEQ multiplex PCR; TCRdb's table is partial and in-frame only. The data hold about 24,000 clones, with more than 65% observed a single time. The material was CD4+ T cells from blood, obtained before liver transplant. The source is a human donor who received a liver transplant. J is TRBJ2-2 and V is TRBV29-1, with TRBD2 matching over 16 bases. The CDR3 loop is CSVAGLAGGGDTGELFF. DNA for the CDR3: TGCAGCGTCGCGGGACTAGCGGGAGGGGGCGACACCGGGGAGCTGTTTTTT.